Listed below are T cell receptor beta chains from one sample, sequenced in a study of resident and recirculating memory T cells in vitiligo. The assay was immunoSEQ multiplex PCR, and TCRdb's table has in-frame clones only and misses some. The table records roughly 80,000 clones, roughly nine tenths of them present only once. The sequencing input was blood. Source of these receptors: a male donor with vitiligo. Each CDR3 is given with its conserved first and last residue. A D gene is named only where the DNA matches it firmly. Size tells how often a clone was seen (once, few, many) or the class of an expanded clone, and some rows leave it out.

14,TRBJ1-5,.,TRBV2,.,CASLREWGNQPQHF,TGTGCCAGCCTACGGGAATGGGGCAATCAGCCCCAGCATTTT
15,TRBJ2-1,TRBD1,TRBV30,.,CAWSEGTGAVGEQFF,TGTGCCTGGAGTGAGGGGACAGGGGCAGTAGGGGAGCAGTTCTTC
15,TRBJ1-4,TRBD1,TRBV7-9,.,CASSLLGTGDEKLFF,TGTGCCAGCAGCCTACTCGGGACAGGGGATGAAAAACTGTTTTTT
15,TRBJ2-1,TRBD2,TRBV7-9,.,CASSLILAGVNEQFF,TGTGCCAGCAGCCTGATACTAGCGGGAGTCAATGAGCAGTTCTTC
15,TRBJ1-4,.,TRBV19,.,CASSEGQSTNEKLFF,TGTGCCAGTAGTGAAGGACAGTCAACTAATGAAAAACTGTTTTTT
14,TRBJ2-5,TRBD1,TRBV5-1,.,CASSSQGAEETQYF,TGCGCCAGCAGCTCACAGGGGGCTGAAGAGACCCAGTACTTC
16,TRBJ2-2,TRBD2,TRBV9,.,CASSVGSAGLTGELFF,TGTGCCAGCAGCGTGGGATCAGCGGGGCTCACCGGGGAGCTGTTTTTT
13,TRBJ2-1,.,TRBV10-2,.,CASGAESYNEQFF,TGCGCCAGTGGAGCAGAATCCTACAATGAGCAGTTCTTC
13,TRBJ1-1,.,TRBV2,.,CASRVTGYTEAFF,TGTGCCAGCAGGGTCACAGGGTACACTGAAGCTTTCTTT
18,TRBJ2-3,.,TRBV5-1,.,CARAFTPPEEEIEDTQYF,TGCGCCAGGGCCTTCACACCCCCTGAGGAGGAAATTGAAGATACGCAGTATTTT
15,TRBJ2-7,.,TRBV7-2,.,CASSRPAATTYEQYF,TGTGCCAGCAGCCGGCCGGCAGCGACTACCTACGAGCAGTACTTC
12,TRBJ2-3,.,TRBV11-2,.,CASSPDRDTQYF,TGTGCCAGCAGCCCAGACAGAGATACGCAGTATTTT
16,TRBJ1-2,.,TRBV7-2,.,CASSNRQRLANYGYTF,TGTGCCAGCAGCAATAGACAGCGCTTAGCTAACTATGGCTACACCTTC
14,TRBJ1-1,.,TRBV9,few,CASSAQVLNTEAFF,TGTGCCAGCAGCGCTCAGGTCCTGAACACTGAAGCTTTCTTT
15,TRBJ2-4,TRBD2,TRBV5-4,.,CASSLAGGPGNIQYF,TGTGCCAGCAGCTTAGCGGGAGGGCCGGGAAACATTCAGTACTTC
16,TRBJ2-5,TRBD2,TRBV28,.,CASSLGRAGGPETQYF,TGTGCCAGCAGTTTAGGACGAGCGGGAGGGCCGGAGACCCAGTACTTC
14,TRBJ1-5,.,TRBV2,.,CASSAEQGNQPQHF,TGTGCCAGCAGTGCTGAACAGGGTAATCAGCCCCAGCATTTT
14,TRBJ2-7,TRBD2,TRBV18,.,CASSYRGGSYEQYF,TGTGCCAGCTCTTACCGCGGGGGTTCCTACGAGCAGTACTTC
18,TRBJ1-3,TRBD1,TRBV28,.,CASSLGGTGGLSGNTIYF,TGTGCCAGCAGTTTAGGTGGGACAGGGGGCCTCTCTGGAAACACCATATATTTT
12,TRBJ1-1,TRBD1,TRBV5-6,.,CASSGQVHSAFF,TGTGCCAGCAGCGGACAGGTGCATTCAGCTTTCTTT